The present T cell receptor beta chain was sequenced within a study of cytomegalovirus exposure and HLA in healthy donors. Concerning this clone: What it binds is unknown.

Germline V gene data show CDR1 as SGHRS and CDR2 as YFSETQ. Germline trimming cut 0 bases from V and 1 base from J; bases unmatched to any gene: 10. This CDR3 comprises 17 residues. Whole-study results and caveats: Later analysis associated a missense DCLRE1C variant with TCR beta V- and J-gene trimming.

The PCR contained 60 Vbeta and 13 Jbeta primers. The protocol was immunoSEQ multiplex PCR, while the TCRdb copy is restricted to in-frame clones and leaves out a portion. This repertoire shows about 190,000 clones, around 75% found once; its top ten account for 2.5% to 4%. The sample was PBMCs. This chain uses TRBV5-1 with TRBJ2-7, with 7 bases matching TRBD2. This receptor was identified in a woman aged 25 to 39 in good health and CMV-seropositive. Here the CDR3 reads CASSLGGAGRVSYEQYF. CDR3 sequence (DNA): TGCGCCAGCAGCTTGGGGGGCGCAGGGAGGGTTTCCTACGAGCAGTACTTC. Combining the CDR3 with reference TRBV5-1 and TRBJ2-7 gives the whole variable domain KAGVTQTPRYLIKTRGQQVTLSCSPISGHRSVSWYQQTPGQGLQFLFEYFSETQRNKGNFPGRFSGRQFSNSRSEMNVSTLELGDSALYLCASSLGGAGRVSYEQYFGPGTRLTVT.